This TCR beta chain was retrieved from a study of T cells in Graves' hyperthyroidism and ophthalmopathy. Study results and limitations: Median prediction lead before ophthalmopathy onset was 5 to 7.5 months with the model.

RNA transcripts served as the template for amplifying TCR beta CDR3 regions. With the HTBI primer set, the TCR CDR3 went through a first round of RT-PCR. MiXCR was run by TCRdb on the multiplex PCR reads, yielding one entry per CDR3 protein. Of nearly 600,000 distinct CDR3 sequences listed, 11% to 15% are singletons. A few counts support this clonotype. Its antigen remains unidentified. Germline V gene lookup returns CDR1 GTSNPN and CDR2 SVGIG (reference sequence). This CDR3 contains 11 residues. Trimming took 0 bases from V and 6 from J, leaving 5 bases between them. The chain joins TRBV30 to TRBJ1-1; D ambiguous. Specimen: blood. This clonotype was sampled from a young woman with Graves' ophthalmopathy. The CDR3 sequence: CAWSVVPEAFF. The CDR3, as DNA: TGTGCCTGGAGTGTAGTACCTGAAGCTTTCTTT. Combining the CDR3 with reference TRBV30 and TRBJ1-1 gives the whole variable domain SQTIHQWPATLVQPVGSPLSLECTVEGTSNPNLYWYRQAAGRGLQLLFYSVGIGQISSEVPQNLSASRPQDRQFILSSKKLLLSDSGFYLCAWSVVPEAFFGQGTRLTVV.